The entry below gives a single T cell receptor beta chain sequence along with its context. The same CDR3 can be traced to other DNA sequences in this sample. CDR3 size: 15 residues. Germline CDR1 KGHSH, CDR2 LQKENI. V was pared by 3 bases and J by 1 base, with 10 bases between. Per the authors' pipeline: Reference gene primers were amplified, and this amplification served to estimate nucleated cell counts. Generated by immunoSEQ multiplex PCR, the TCRdb table keeps only in-frame clones and is missing some. The DNA was the basis for D and trimming; V, J and clone size are from that table. Altogether more than 150,000 clones are present, around 82% being singletons, with the ten largest covering 13% to 15%. The record originates from a study of blood T cell repertoires in COVID-19. About the study: Some COVID-19 samples were acute and others convalescent; all came from the United States, Italy and Spain. The cDNA or gDNA used as material had been derived from T cells, B-cell-depleted T cells, or PBMCs.

The sequencing input was peripheral blood. The V gene is TRBV18, the J gene TRBJ1-5, with a weak D call TRBD1 (5 bases). The TCR was taken from a man aged 18-30 years with active or convalescent COVID-19. The DNA for the CDR3 is TGTGCCAGCTCACCGGGGACTGGGAGCAATCAGCCCCAGCATTTT. Translation: CASSPGTGSNQPQHF.